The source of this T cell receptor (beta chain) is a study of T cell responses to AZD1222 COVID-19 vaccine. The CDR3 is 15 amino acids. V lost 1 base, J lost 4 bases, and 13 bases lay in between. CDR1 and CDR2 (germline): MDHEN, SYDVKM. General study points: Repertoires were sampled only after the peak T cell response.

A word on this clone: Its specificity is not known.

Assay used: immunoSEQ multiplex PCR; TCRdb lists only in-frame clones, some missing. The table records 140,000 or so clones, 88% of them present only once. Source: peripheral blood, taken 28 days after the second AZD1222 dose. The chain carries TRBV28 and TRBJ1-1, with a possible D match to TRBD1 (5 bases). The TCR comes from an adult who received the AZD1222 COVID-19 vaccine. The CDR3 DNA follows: TGTGCCAGCAGTTTATATGGGGCGCGGGGCACTGAAGCTTTCTTT. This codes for CASSLYGARGTEAFF.